This T cell receptor beta chain is drawn from a study of blood T cells in healthy people across ages. General study findings and limits: It was the long-lived donors that had more naive CD4+ cells and higher diversity than aged donors.

Then a second PCR, running about 7 to 11 cycles, was carried out with a sample-barcoded 5' primer and a J-beta primer mix. Template switching added a 12-random-nucleotide identifier to every cDNA molecule. MiXCR, run by TCRdb on the 5' RACE reads, gives a single entry per CDR3 protein. The data contain 500,000 to 550,000 distinct CDR3 sequences, approximately 25% of them singletons. The CDR3 spans 15 residues. The germline V gene has CDR1 SGHTA and CDR2 FQGNSA. V lost 5 bases, J lost 5 bases, and 7 bases stayed unmatched. Note on this clonotype: Its antigen is not known.

This sample was also put to use in a study of T cells of mothers and their children.

Sequencing used blood. The TCR originated in a boy younger than 18 in good health. The chain joins TRBV7-2 to TRBJ2-1; TRBD2 aligns across 9 bases. The CDR3: CASSPGTSNNNEQFF. In nucleotides, the CDR3 is TGTGCCAGCAGCCCAGGGACTAGCAACAACAATGAGCAGTTCTTC.